The source of this T cell receptor (beta chain) is a study of T-cell memory formation after mild COVID-19. This clonotype was counted between two and nine times. TCRdb reprocessed the 5' RACE reads via MiXCR and lists one record per CDR3 protein. The sample comprises a few hundred thousand distinct CDR3 sequences, 20% to 25% of which are singletons, and roughly 21% rests with the top ten. Germline-derived CDR1 and CDR2 are SEHNR and FQNEAQ (reference sequence). Trimming left V 4 bases short and J 9 bases short, with 13 bases between. The CDR3 runs 14 residues. The receptor was derived from a young man who had mild COVID-19 (a few samples of this study predate the infection). Cell type and time point are not known. V gene TRBV7-9 combines with J gene TRBJ1-6, with D perhaps TRBD1 (6 bases). What was sequenced was PBMCs or a T cell subset sorted from them (not recorded which). DNA of the CDR3: TGTGCCAGCAGCTGGAAGGGGGGAACTTCACCCCTCCACTTT. Protein: CASSWKGGTSPLHF.